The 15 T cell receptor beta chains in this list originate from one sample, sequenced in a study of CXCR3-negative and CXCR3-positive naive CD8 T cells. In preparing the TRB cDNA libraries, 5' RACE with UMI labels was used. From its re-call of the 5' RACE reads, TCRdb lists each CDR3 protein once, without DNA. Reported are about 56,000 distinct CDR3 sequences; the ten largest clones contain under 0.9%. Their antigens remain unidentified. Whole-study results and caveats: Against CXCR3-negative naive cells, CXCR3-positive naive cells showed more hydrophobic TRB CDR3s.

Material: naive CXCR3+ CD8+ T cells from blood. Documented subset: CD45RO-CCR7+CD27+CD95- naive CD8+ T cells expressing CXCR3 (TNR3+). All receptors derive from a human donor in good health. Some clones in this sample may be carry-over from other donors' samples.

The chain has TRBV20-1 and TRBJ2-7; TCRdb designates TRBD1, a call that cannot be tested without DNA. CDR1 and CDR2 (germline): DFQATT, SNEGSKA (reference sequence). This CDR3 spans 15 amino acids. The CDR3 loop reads CSARAFGQGTYEQYF.

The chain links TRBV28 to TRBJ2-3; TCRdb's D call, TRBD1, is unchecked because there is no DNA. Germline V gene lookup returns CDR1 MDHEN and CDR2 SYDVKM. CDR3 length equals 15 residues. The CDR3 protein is CASTPWRGGTDTQYF.

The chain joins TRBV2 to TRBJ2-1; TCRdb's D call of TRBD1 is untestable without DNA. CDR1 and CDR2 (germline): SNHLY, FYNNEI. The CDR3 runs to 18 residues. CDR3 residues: CASCGAKTPFSSYNEQFF.

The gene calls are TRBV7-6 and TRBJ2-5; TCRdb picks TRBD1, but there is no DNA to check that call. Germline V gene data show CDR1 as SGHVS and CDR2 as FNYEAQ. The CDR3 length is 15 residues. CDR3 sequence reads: CASSPPWTPGETQYF.

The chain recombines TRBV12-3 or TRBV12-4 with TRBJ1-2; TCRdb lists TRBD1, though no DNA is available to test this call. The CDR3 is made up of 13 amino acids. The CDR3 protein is CASTLPGAHGYTF.

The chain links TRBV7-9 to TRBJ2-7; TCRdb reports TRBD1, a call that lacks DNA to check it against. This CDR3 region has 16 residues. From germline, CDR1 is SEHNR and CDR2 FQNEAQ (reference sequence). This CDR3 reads CASSWNPGQGSHEQYF.

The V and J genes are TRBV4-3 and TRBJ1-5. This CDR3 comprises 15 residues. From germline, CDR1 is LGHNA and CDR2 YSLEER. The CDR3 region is CASSQGRYSNQPQHF.

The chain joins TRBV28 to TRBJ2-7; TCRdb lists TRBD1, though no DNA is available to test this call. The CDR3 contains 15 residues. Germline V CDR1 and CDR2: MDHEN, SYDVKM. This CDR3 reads CASSGRDRGSHEQYF.

CDR3 residues: CASSILNMNTEAFF. This chain connects TRBV19 to TRBJ1-1. There are 14 residues in the CDR3. Germline values: CDR1 LNHDA, CDR2 SQIVND (reference sequence). The entire variable domain, with the rest obtained from reference TRBV19 and TRBJ1-1, is as follows: DGGITQSPKYLFRKEGQNVTLSCEQNLNHDAMYWYRQDPGQGLRLIYYSQIVNDFQKGDIAEGYSVSREKKESFPLTVTSAQKNPTAFYLCASSILNMNTEAFFGQGTRLTVV.

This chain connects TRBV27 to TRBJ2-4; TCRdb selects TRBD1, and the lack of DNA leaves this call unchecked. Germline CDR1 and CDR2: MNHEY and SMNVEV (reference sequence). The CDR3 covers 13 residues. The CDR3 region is CASSPDRGRRGYF.

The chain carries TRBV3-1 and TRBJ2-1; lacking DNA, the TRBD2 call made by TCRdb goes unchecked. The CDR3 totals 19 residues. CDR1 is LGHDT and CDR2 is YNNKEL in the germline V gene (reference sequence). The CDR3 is CASSQGTSGLEHAYNEQFF.

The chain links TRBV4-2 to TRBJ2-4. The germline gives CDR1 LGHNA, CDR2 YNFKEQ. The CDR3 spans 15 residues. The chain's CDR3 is CASSQRSLLKNIQYF.

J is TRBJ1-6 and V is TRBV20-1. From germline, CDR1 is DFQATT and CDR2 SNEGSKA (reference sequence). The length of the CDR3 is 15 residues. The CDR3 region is CSAKTGSSYNSPLHF.

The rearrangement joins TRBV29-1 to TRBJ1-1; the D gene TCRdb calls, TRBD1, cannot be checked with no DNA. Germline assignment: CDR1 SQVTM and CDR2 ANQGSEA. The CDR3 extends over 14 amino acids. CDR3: CSVDGAGLNTEAFF.

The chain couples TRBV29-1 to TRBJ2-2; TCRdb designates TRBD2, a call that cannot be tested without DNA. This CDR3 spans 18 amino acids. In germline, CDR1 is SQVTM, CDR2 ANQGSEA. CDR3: CSVEPRLAGGVNTGELFF.